Sequencing of this TCR beta chain was carried out in a study of CD4 T cells in relation to SARS-CoV-2 and coronaviruses. To note about this clone: What it binds is not known.

Study-wide results and caveats: The cross-reactivity analysis covered only spike protein, not other viral proteins. Culture-expanded clones reflect memory recall rather than primary priming during culture. Crossreactive clones expanded significantly less to SARS-CoV-2 than monoreactive clones.

Naive and memory CD4+ T cell DNA was deep-sequenced without culture. This table comes from immunoSEQ multiplex PCR, and its TCRdb copy is limited to in-frame clones, with some not included. Of about 65,000 clones in the sample, approximately 87% are singletons; the top ten hold 1.6%. The unexposed donors gave CD4+ T cells in about 2010-2019, prior to COVID-19. V gave up 0 bases and J gave up 8 bases, with 16 bases separating them. Germline CDR1 is SGHDN and CDR2 is FVKESK. The CDR3 has 15 amino acids. Sequenced: memory CD4+ T cells from PBMCs. The V and J genes are TRBV14 and TRBJ1-2; D uncertain. This TCR came from a human donor in good health. CDR3 nucleotides: TGTGCCAGCAGCCAAGACAGGCTTGGCGGTCTGGGCTACACCTTC. Its translation: CASSQDRLGGLGYTF.